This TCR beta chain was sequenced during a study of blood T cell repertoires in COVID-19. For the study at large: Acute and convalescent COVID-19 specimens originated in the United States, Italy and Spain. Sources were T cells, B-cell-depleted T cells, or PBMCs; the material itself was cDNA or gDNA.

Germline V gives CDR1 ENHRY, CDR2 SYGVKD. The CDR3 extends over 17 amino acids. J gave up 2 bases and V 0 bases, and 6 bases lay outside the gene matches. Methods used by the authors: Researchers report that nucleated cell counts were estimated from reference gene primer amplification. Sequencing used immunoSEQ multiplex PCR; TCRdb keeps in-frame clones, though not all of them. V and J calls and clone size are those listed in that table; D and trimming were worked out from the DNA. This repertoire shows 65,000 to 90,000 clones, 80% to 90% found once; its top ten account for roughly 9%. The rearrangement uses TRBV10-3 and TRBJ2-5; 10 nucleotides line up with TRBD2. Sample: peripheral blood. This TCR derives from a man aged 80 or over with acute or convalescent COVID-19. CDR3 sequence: CAISESPASGGQETQYF. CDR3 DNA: TGTGCCATCAGTGAGTCACCGGCTAGCGGGGGTCAAGAGACCCAGTACTTC.